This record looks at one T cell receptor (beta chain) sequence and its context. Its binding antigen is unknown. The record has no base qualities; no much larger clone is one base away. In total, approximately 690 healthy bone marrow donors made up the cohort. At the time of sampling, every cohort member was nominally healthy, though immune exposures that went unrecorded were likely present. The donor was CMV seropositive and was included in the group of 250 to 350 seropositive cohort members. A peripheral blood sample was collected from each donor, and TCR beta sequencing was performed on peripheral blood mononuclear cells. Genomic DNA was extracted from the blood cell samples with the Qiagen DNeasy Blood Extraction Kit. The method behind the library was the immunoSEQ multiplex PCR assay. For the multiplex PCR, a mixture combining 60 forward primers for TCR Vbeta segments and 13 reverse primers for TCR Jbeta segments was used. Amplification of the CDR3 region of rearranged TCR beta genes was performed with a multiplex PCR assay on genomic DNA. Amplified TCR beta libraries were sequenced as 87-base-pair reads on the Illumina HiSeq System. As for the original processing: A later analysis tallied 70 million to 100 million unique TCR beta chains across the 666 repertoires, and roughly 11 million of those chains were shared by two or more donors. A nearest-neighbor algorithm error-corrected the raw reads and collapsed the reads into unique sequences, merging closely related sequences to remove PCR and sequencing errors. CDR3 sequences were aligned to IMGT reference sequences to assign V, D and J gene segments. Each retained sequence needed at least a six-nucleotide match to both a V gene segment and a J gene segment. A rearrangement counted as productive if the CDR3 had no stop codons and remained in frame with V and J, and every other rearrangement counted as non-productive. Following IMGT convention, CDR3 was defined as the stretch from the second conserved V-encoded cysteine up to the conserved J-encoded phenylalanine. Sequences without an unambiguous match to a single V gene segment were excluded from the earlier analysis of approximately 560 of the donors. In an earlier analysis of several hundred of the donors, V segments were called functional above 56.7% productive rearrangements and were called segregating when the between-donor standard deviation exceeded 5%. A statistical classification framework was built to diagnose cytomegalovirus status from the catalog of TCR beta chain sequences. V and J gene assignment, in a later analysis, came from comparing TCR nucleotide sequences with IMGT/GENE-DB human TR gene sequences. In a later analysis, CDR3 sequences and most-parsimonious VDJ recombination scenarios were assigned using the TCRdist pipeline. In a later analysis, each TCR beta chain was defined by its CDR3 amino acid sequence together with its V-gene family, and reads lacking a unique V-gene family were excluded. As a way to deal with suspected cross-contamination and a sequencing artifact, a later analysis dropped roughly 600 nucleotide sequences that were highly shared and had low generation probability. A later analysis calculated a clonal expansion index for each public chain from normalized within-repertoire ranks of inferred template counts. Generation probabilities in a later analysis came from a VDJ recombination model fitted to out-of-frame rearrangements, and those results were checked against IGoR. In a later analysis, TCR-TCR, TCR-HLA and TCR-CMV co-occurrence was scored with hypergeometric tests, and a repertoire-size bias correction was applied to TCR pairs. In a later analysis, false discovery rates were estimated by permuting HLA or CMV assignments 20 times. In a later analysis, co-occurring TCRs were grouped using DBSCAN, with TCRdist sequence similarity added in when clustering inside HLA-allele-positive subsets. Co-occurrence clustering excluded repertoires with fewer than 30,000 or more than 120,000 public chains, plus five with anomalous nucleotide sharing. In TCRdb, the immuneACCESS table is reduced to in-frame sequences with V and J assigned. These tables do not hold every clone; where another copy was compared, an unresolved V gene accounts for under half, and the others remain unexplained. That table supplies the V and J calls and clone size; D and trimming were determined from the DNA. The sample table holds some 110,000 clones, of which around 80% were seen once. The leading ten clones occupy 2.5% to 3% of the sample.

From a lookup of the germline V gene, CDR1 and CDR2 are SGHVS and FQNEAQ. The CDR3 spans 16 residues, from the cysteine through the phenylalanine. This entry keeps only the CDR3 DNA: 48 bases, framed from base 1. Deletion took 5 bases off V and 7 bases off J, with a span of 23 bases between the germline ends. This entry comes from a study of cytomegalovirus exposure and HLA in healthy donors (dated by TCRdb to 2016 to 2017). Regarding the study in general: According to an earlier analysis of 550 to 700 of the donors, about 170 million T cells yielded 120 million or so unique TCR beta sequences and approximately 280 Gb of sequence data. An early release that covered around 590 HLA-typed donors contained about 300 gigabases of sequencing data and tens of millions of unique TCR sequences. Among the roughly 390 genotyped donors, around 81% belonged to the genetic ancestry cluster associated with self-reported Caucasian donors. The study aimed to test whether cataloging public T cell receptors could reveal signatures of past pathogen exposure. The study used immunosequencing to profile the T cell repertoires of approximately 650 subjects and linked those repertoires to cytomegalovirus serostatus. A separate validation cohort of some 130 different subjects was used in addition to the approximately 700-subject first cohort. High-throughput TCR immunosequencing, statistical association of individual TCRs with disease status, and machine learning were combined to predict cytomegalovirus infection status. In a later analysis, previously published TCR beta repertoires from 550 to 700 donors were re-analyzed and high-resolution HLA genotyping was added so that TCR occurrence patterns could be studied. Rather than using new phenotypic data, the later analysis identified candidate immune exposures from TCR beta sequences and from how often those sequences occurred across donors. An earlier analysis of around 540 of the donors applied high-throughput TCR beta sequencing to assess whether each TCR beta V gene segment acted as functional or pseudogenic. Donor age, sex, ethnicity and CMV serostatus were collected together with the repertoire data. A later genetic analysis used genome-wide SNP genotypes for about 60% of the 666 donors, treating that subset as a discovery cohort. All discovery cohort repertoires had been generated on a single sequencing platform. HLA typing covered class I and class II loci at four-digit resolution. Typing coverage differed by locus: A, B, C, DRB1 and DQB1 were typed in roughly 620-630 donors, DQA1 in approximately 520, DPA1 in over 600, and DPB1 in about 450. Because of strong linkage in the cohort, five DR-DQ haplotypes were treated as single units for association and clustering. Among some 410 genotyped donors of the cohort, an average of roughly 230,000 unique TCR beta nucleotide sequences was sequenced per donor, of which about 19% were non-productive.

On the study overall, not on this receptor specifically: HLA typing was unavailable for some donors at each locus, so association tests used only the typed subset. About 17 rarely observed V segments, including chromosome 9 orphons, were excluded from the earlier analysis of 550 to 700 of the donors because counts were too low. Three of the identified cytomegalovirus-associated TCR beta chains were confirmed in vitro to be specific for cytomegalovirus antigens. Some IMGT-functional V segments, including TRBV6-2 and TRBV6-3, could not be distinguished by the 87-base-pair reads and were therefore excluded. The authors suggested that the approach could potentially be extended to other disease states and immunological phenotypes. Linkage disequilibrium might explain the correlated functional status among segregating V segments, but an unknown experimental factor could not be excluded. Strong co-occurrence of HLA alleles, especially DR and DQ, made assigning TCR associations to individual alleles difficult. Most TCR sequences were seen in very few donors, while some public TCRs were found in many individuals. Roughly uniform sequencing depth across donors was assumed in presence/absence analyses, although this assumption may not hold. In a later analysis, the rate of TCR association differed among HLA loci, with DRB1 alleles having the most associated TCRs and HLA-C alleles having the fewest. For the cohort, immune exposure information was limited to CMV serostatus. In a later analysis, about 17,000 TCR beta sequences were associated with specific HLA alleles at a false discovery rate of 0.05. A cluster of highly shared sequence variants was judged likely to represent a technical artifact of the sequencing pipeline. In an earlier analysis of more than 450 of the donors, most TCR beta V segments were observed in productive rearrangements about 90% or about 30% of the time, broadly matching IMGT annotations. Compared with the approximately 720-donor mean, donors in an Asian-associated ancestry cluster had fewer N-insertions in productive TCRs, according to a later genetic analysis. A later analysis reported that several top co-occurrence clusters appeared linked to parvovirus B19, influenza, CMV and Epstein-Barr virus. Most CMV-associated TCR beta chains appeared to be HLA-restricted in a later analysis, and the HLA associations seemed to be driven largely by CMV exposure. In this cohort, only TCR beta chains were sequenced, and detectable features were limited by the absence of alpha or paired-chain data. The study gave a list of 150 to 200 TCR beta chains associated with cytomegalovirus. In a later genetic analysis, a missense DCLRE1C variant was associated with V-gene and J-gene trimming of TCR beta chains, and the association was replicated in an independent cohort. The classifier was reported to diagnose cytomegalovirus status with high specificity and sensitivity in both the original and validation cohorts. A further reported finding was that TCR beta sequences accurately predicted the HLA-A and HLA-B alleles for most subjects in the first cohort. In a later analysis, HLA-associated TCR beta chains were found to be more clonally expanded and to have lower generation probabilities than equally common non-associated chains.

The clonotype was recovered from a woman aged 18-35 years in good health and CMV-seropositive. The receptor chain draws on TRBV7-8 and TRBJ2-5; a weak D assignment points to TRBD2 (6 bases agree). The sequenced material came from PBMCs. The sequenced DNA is TGTGCCAGCAGCCACTTCCTCCGGGACTTCTACATGACCCAGTACTTC. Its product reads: CASSHFLRDFYMTQYF.